Shown below are 26 T cell receptor beta chains from a single sample sequenced in a study of blood T cell repertoires in COVID-19. TCRdb's table, derived via immunoSEQ multiplex PCR, lists solely in-frame clones and lacks some. The table shows roughly 260,000 clones, with approximately 90% occurring only once. The sample comprised PBMCs or T cells enriched from blood (not recorded which). The receptor source for this set is a woman aged 18-35 years who had recovered from COVID-19.

The V and J genes are TRBV6-2 or TRBV6-3 and TRBJ2-1, with 8 positions matching TRBD1. Germline V CDR1 and CDR2: MNHEY, SVGEGT. CDR3 size: 15 residues. V lost 4 bases and J lost 1; bases outside the gene matches: 3. The CDR3: CASSWGTGSYNEQFF. The CDR3 DNA is TGTGCCAGCAGTTGGGGGACAGGATCCTACAATGAGCAGTTCTTC.

The J gene is TRBJ1-1, the V gene TRBV10-3; TRBD1 matches at 7 bases. The V gene end was trimmed by 3 bases and the J gene end by 4 bases; junction bases not matched to a gene: 8. This CDR3 region has 15 residues. Germline CDR1 reads ENHRY; CDR2 reads SYGVKD. CDR3 sequence (DNA): TGTGCCATCAGTGAACACCAGGCAGGGGGCACTGAAGCTTTCTTT. Translating it yields CAISEHQAGGTEAFF.

CDR3 sequence: CASSHGGGEKLFF. CDR3 nucleotides: TGCGCCAGCAGCCACGGGGGGGGTGAAAAACTGTTTTTT. This chain uses TRBV4-1 with TRBJ1-4; D is possibly TRBD1 (5 bases). The CDR3 consists of 13 residues. V lost 3 bases to trimming and J lost 7 bases, with 9 bases between them. The V gene's germline CDR1 is MGHRA and CDR2 YSYEKL.

The chain carries TRBV19 and TRBJ1-3, with D unclear. The CDR3 is made up of 15 amino acids. CDR1 is LNHDA, CDR2 SQIVND, per germline (reference sequence). Between the trimmed V and J ends, which lost 1 base and 4 bases, there was a span of 11 bases. CDR3 in DNA: TGTGCCAGTAGTATAGCCCGGTCCCTAGGAAACACCATATATTTT. Translating it yields CASSIARSLGNTIYF.

J is TRBJ2-6 and V is TRBV7-8; a weak D match, TRBD1 (6 bases). This CDR3 contains 18 residues. CDR1 and CDR2 (germline): SGHVS, FQNEAQ. The V end lost 0 bases, the J end lost 0 bases, and 12 bases lay between the germline ends. CDR3 in DNA: TGTGCCAGCAGCTTAGCTGGGACACCCAGCTCTGGGGCCAACGTCCTGACTTTC. Encoded protein: CASSLAGTPSSGANVLTF. Together with reference TRBV7-8 and TRBJ2-6, the CDR3 gives the full variable domain: GAGVSQSPRYKVAKRGQDVALRCDPISGHVSLFWYQQALGQGPEFLTYFQNEAQLDKSGLPSDRFFAERPEGSVSTLKIQRTQQEDSAVYLCASSLAGTPSSGANVLTFGAGSRLTVL.

This clone was seen just once. V gene TRBV18 combines with J gene TRBJ1-5; D not resolved. The V gene lost 3 bases and the J gene lost 8 bases, with 17 bases spanning the gap. CDR1 and CDR2 from the germline V gene are KGHSH and LQKENI. The CDR3 contains 15 residues. In nucleotides, the CDR3 is TGTGCCAGCTCACCTCACCCCCCGGGTGCGGAGCCCCAGCATTTT. Protein product: CASSPHPPGAEPQHF.

This clone is a singleton in its sample. V usage is TRBV7-6 and J usage is TRBJ2-3; TRBD2 matches at 12 bases. Germline V gene data show CDR1 as SGHVS and CDR2 as FNYEAQ. The CDR3 length is 20 residues. V lost 6 bases to trimming and J lost 5 bases; unmatched junction nucleotides: 21. CDR3 DNA sequence: TGTGCCAGCAGACTTAGCGGTTTTATTCTAGCGGGAGGGCCGGGAGATACGCAGTATTTT. Protein: CASRLSGFILAGGPGDTQYF.

This chain links TRBV2 with TRBJ2-5; 14 bases align to TRBD2. Germline V CDR1 and CDR2: SNHLY, FYNNEI. Trimming removed 3 bases from V and 1 base from J; junction bases left unmatched: 13. This CDR3 is built from 20 residues. The CDR3 loop is CASSDIPGLAGASAQETQYF. The CDR3 region has the DNA TGTGCCAGCAGTGACATCCCGGGACTAGCGGGGGCTTCTGCCCAAGAGACCCAGTACTTC.

This rearrangement joins TRBV3-1 (or the pseudogene TRBV3-2) to TRBJ2-3, with D tentatively TRBD1 (6 bases). The CDR3 length is 14 residues. The germline V gene encodes CDR1 LGHDT and CDR2 YNNKEL (reference sequence). Trimming took 11 bases from V and 2 from J, leaving 17 bases between them. CDR3 nucleotides: TGTGCCTCTAAAGCCAGGGGTTCCACAGATACGCAGTATTTT. Its translation: CASKARGSTDTQYF.

This chain uses TRBV29-1 with TRBJ1-2; 8 bases line up with TRBD1. Germline V gene lookup returns CDR1 SQVTM and CDR2 ANQGSEA. Trimming at V came to 1 base and at J to 5 bases, leaving 3 bases not matched to a gene. This CDR3 contains 13 residues. As DNA, the CDR3 is TGCAGCGTTGAAGGGACAGGGCTGTATGGCTACACCTTC. Protein sequence: CSVEGTGLYGYTF.

This clone appeared a single time. The chain carries TRBV4-1 and TRBJ1-2; D remains ambiguous. V lost 1 base to trimming and J lost 8 bases, with 11 bases between them. Germline CDR1 MGHRA, CDR2 YSYEKL. The CDR3 is 13 residues long. The DNA for the CDR3 is TGCGCCAGCAGCCAAGTGGGTTTTAGCGGCTACACCTTC. Translated: CASSQVGFSGYTF.

The rearrangement joins TRBV3-1 (or the pseudogene TRBV3-2) to TRBJ1-6, with 10 bases aligning to TRBD1. V lost 1 base, J lost 9 bases, and 6 bases stayed unmatched. This CDR3 has 16 residues. Germline CDR1 is LGHDT and CDR2 is YNNKEL (reference sequence). The CDR3 DNA is TGTGCCAGCAGCCAAGGGGACAGGGGCTACGGTTCACCCCTCCACTTT. This encodes CASSQGDRGYGSPLHF.

The V and J genes are TRBV12-3 or TRBV12-4 and TRBJ1-2; weak D call: TRBD1 (5 bases). V was clipped by 6 bases and J by 2 bases, with 10 bases between them. This CDR3 has 13 amino acids. CDR3 protein: CASSPTANYGYTF. DNA of the CDR3: TGTGCCAGCAGCCCGACAGCGAACTATGGCTACACCTTC.

The chain is built from TRBV14 and TRBJ2-7; 9 positions agree with TRBD1. V was pared by 5 bases and J by 6 bases, with 5 bases of the junction left unmatched. Germline V gives CDR1 SGHDN, CDR2 FVKESK. This CDR3 spans 13 amino acids. In nucleotides, the CDR3 is TGTGCCAGCAGCTGGACAGGGGCGGGCGAGCAGTACTTC. Protein product: CASSWTGAGEQYF. Together with reference TRBV14 and TRBJ2-7, the CDR3 gives the full variable domain: EAGVTQFPSHSVIEKGQTVTLRCDPISGHDNLYWYRRVMGKEIKFLLHFVKESKQDESGMPNNRFLAERTGGTYSTLKVQPAELEDSGVYFCASSWTGAGEQYFGPGTRLTVT.

The chain joins TRBV13 to TRBJ1-2; TRBD1 agrees at 7 bases. Trimming took 2 bases from V and 4 from J; bases not matched to a gene: 16. Germline V gene data show CDR1 as PRHDT and CDR2 as FYEKMQ (reference sequence). The length of the CDR3 is 18 residues. The CDR3 bases are TGTGCCAGCAGCTTAAGTTTGGGACAGTCAACCCATCGCTATGGCTACACCTTC. This encodes CASSLSLGQSTHRYGYTF.

This clone was detected only once. The same CDR3 arises from other DNA sequences in this sample as well. This chain links TRBV7-9 with TRBJ2-7; the D is unclear. V lost 3 bases, J lost 2 bases, and 8 bases lay in between. This CDR3 region has 13 residues. Germline lookup yields CDR1 SEHNR and CDR2 FQNEAQ (reference sequence). Written as DNA, the CDR3 is TGTGCCAGCAGCTTTTTTCCTACCTACGAGCAGTACTTC. Translating gives CASSFFPTYEQYF.

This rearrangement joins TRBV18 to TRBJ1-1, with D unclear. Germline V gene sequence: CDR1 KGHSH, CDR2 LQKENI. V lost 8 bases, J lost 0 bases, and 16 bases lay in between. The CDR3 totals 15 residues. The CDR3 nucleotides are TGTGCCAGCCAAGAAGAGGTACTTATGAACACTGAAGCTTTCTTT. It specifies CASQEEVLMNTEAFF.

The chain employs TRBV6-4 and TRBJ1-1; D is perhaps TRBD1 (5 bases). With 6 bases removed from V and 4 bases from J, the gap between germline ends came to 18 bases. The CDR3 consists of 15 residues. Germline V gene sequence: CDR1 MRHNA, CDR2 SNTAGT. The CDR3 loop reads CASSLYGEGVTEAFF. The CDR3 coding sequence is TGTGCCAGCAGCCTGTATGGGGAAGGGGTCACTGAAGCTTTCTTT.

V and J are TRBV4-1 and TRBJ2-5, with D perhaps TRBD2 (6 bases). Trimming pared 1 base from V and 5 bases from J, leaving 20 bases between. The germline V gene encodes CDR1 MGHRA and CDR2 YSYEKL. There are 17 residues in the CDR3. CDR3 loop: CASSQGEVAVTRETQYF. CDR3 bases: TGCGCCAGCAGCCAAGGAGAAGTAGCGGTCACAAGGGAGACCCAGTACTTC.

The chain recombines TRBV5-5 with TRBJ2-7; D might be TRBD1 (6 bases). This CDR3 comprises 15 residues. Deletions cut 1 base from V and 2 bases from J, with 13 bases between. The germline CDR1 and CDR2 sequences are SGHKS and YYEKEE (reference sequence). The CDR3 DNA sequence: TGTGCCAGCAGCTTGACAGATTCAGGGGCCTACGAGCAGTACTTC. It codes for CASSLTDSGAYEQYF.

The chain recombines TRBV19 with TRBJ2-5; 9 bases map to TRBD2. Germline V gene lookup returns CDR1 LNHDA and CDR2 SQIVND (reference sequence). V shed 5 bases, J shed 1 base, and the junction held 5 bases outside the gene matches. The CDR3 runs to 15 residues. CDR3 in DNA: TGTGCCAGTAGTGATGCGGGAGGGCGCCAAGAGACCCAGTACTTC. Amino acid sequence: CASSDAGGRQETQYF.

The CDR3 DNA reads as TGTGCCAGCACCCCAGGGGGGAAGGCTTTCTTT. Translating gives CASTPGGKAFF. This chain joins TRBV12-3 or TRBV12-4 and TRBJ1-1; 7 bases fit TRBD1. The CDR3 runs 11 residues. The V gene end was trimmed by 7 bases and the J gene end by 11 bases; junction bases not matched to a gene: 7.

This clone appeared many times. The chain recombines TRBV4-3 with TRBJ2-7; the D gene is possibly TRBD2 (7 bases). CDR3 size: 15 residues. Per the germline V gene, CDR1 is LGHNA and CDR2 is YSLEER. Trimming took off 0 bases at V and 4 bases at J, with 13 bases between the two ends. The CDR3 spells CASSQDGGGRYEQYF. CDR3 DNA sequence: TGCGCCAGCAGCCAAGATGGGGGGGGCCGTTACGAGCAGTACTTC.

The chain combines TRBV4-1 with TRBJ2-1; tentative D call: TRBD1 (5 bases). Between the trimmed V and J ends, which lost 0 bases and 10 bases, there was a span of 13 bases. Germline values: CDR1 MGHRA, CDR2 YSYEKL. The CDR3 runs to 14 residues. The CDR3 nucleotides are TGCGCCAGCAGCCAAGATTGGGGCCGGTCAGAGCAGTTCTTC. Its translation: CASSQDWGRSEQFF.

The chain carries TRBV12-3 or TRBV12-4 and TRBJ1-2; the D gene is possibly TRBD1 (6 bases). V lost 2 bases and J 4 bases, leaving 8 bases between the germline ends. The CDR3 is 13 residues long. CDR3 sequence reads: CASSLNRAYGYTF. CDR3 nucleotide sequence: TGTGCCAGCAGTTTAAACAGGGCCTATGGCTACACCTTC.

CDR3 bases: TGCGCCAGCAGCCGAACAGGGTATAGGGGAATGGGGTCCTACGAGCAGTACTTC. Amino acids: CASSRTGYRGMGSYEQYF. The genes are TRBV4-1 and TRBJ2-7, with D maybe TRBD1 (6 bases). This CDR3 has 18 amino acids. In germline, CDR1 is MGHRA, CDR2 YSYEKL. V was cut by 4 bases and J by 1 base, with 23 bases left in between.